The 13 T cell receptor beta chains given below trace back to one sample, sequenced in a study of identical twins. Using its own MiXCR run on the 5' RACE reads, TCRdb lists one record per CDR3 protein. The top ten clones hold approximately 0.29% of a sample with some 1,700,000 distinct CDR3 sequences, more than 30% of them seen once. Sequencing used cord blood. These receptors came from a newborn girl in good health.

Only a few counts were recorded for this clonotype. V usage is TRBV10-3 and J usage is TRBJ1-6; D is ambiguous. CDR1 and CDR2 (germline): ENHRY, SYGVKD. The CDR3 extends over 14 amino acids. V dropped 4 bases and J dropped 9 bases, with 13 bases sitting between them. The CDR3 loop reads CAISGTKKGSPLHF. As DNA, the CDR3 is TGTGCCATCAGTGGTACAAAGAAGGGTTCACCCCTCCACTTT.

On this clonotype itself: One base away lies a much larger clone, so this may be a sequencing read error. The chain joins TRBV12-3 or TRBV12-4 to TRBJ2-7, with D possibly being TRBD1 (6 bases). The CDR3 spans 16 residues. The DNA for the CDR3 is TGTGCCAGCAGTTCTAAATCAGGACAGTTCGCCTACGAGCAGGACTTC. Its translation: CASSSKSGQFAYEQDF.

V usage is TRBV7-2 and J usage is TRBJ1-6; no reliable D call. Germline V gene sequence: CDR1 SGHTA, CDR2 FQGNSA. The CDR3 loop spans 16 amino acids. Trimming pared 10 bases from V and 10 bases from J, leaving 26 bases between. The DNA for the CDR3 is TGTGCCACCTCCGAGGGATCTAGCGTTAGCAACTCACCCCTCCACTTT. Translated: CATSEGSSVSNSPLHF. Full variable domain (remainder filled in from reference TRBV7-2 and TRBJ1-6): GAGVSQSPSNKVTEKGKDVELRCDPISGHTALYWYRQSLGQGLEFLIYFQGNSAPDKSGLPSDRFSAERTGGSVSTLTIQRTQQEDSAVYLCATSEGSSVSNSPLHFGNGTRLTVT.

A note on this clonotype: Just one base apart from a much larger clone, this may be a read error. CDR3 sequence reads: CSAPYLWEDNGQFF. Here the CDR3 DNA reads TGCAGTGCTCCTTATCTATGGGAGGACAATGGGCAGTTCTTC. The rearrangement joins TRBV20-1 to TRBJ2-1; D may be TRBD2 (6 bases). CDR1 DFQATT and CDR2 SNEGSKA come from the germline V gene (reference sequence). This CDR3 comprises 14 residues.

This clonotype was counted only a few times. In nucleotides, the CDR3 is TGCAGTGCTAGAAATCTCAGGACTAGCGGGAAGGGCACAGATACGCAGTATTTT. Residues: CSARNLRTSGKGTDTQYF. The rearrangement links TRBV20-1 to TRBJ2-3, with 12 bases matching TRBD2. With 2 bases clipped from V and 1 base from J, the junction kept 10 bases outside the gene matches. This CDR3 has 18 residues. Germline V gives CDR1 DFQATT, CDR2 SNEGSKA (reference sequence).

There are a few counts of this clonotype. V and J are TRBV6-4 and TRBJ2-5, with a tentative D call TRBD1 (7 bases). The J call may be incorrect, as the DNA end agrees better with TRBJ2-7. The CDR3 sequence is 15 residues long. Germline CDR1 MRHNA, CDR2 SNTAGT. The CDR3 spells CASSDPNSRGVEQYF. The CDR3 DNA reads TGTGCCAGCAGTGACCCGAACAGCAGGGGGGTCGAGCAGTACTTC.

Regarding this clonotype: A much larger clone is a single base away; this may be a read error. V usage is TRBV29-1 and J usage is TRBJ2-7; D is ambiguous. The V gene's germline CDR1 is SQVTM and CDR2 ANQGSEA. The length of the CDR3 is 12 residues. CDR3 sequence (DNA): TGCAGCGTTGAAGATGAATTCTACGAGCAGGACTTC. Protein sequence: CSVEDEFYEQDF.

The chain links TRBV5-1 to TRBJ1-2, with D possibly being TRBD1 (6 bases). The CDR3 has 14 amino acids. Germline-derived CDR1 and CDR2 are SGHRS and YFSETQ. The V and J ends lost 4 bases and 8 bases respectively, with 18 bases between them. The DNA for the CDR3 is TGCGCCAGCAGCGCCACAGGGCCGCGGAGGGGCTACACCTTC. Amino acids: CASSATGPRRGYTF.

This chain joins TRBV12-3 or TRBV12-4 and TRBJ2-3, with 9 bases fitting TRBD2. With V trimmed by 6 bases and J by 6 bases, 7 bases remained unmatched. This CDR3 region has 14 residues. CDR3 amino acids: CASSRLAGSDTQYF. CDR3 coding DNA: TGTGCCAGCAGCCGTCTAGCGGGATCTGATACGCAGTATTTT.

This clonotype has just a few counts. V usage is TRBV5-1 and J usage is TRBJ2-1; 7 bases line up with TRBD1. CDR1 is SGHRS and CDR2 is YFSETQ in the germline V gene. V shed 4 bases and J 0 bases; nucleotides not matched to a gene: 13. The CDR3 contains 18 residues. Here the CDR3 reads CASSLFPGQQHSYNEQFF. CDR3 DNA sequence: TGCGCCAGCAGCCTTTTCCCGGGACAGCAACACTCCTACAATGAGCAGTTCTTC.

The rearrangement joins TRBV27 to TRBJ2-3; 10 bases match TRBD2. The CDR3 has 15 amino acids. Losses at the gene ends were 7 bases for V and 2 bases for J; bases not matched to a gene: 6. The germline V gene encodes CDR1 MNHEY and CDR2 SMNVEV (reference sequence). In DNA form, the CDR3 reads TGTGCCAGCACAGTAGGGACTAGCGCCACAGATACGCAGTATTTT. This encodes CASTVGTSATDTQYF.

The V and J genes are TRBV14 and TRBJ2-7, with D unresolved. Germline CDR1 SGHDN, CDR2 FVKESK. V lost 4 bases and J 5 bases, leaving 12 bases between the germline ends. There are 13 residues in the CDR3. The DNA of the CDR3 is TGTGCCAGCAGCCTGAATCCGACGAACGAGCAGTACTTC. As protein: CASSLNPTNEQYF.

V gene TRBV20-1 combines with J gene TRBJ2-5; 8 nucleotides agree with TRBD2. The CDR3 has 13 amino acids. V lost 3 bases to trimming and J lost 2 bases; unmatched junction nucleotides: 2. Germline V CDR1 and CDR2: DFQATT, SNEGSKA (reference sequence). The CDR3 DNA sequence: TGCAGTGCTAGTCCTAGCGGGCAAGAGACCCAGTACTTC. This sequence encodes CSASPSGQETQYF.